This T cell receptor (beta chain) was sequenced for a study of patients and donors after allogeneic stem cell transplantation. TCRdb passed the RT-PCR reads through MiXCR, listing each CDR3 protein once. The sample includes about a million distinct CDR3 sequences, roughly 18% of them seen just once. This clonotype was picked up a small number of times. The CDR3 sequence is 14 residues long. Per the germline V gene, CDR1 is SGHKS and CDR2 is YYEKEE (reference sequence). The V end lost 1 base, the J end lost 6 bases, and 11 bases lay between the germline ends. The genes are TRBV5-5 and TRBJ1-5, with D maybe TRBD1 (5 bases). Sequencing was performed on blood, either unsorted or a sorted T cell fraction (not recorded which). This sequence was found in a human donor who was either an allogeneic HSCT recipient or a stem cell or donor lymphocyte infusion donor (not recorded which). It is not recorded whose cells these are; they may come from a transplant donor. The CDR3 region is CASSLWLRGQPQHF. The CDR3 nucleotides read TGTGCCAGCAGCTTGTGGTTAAGGGGTCAGCCCCAGCATTTT.